One sample yielded the 18 T cell receptor beta chains listed below, sequenced in a study of blood T cell repertoires in COVID-19. The repertoire was sequenced with immunoSEQ multiplex PCR; TCRdb's copy has only in-frame clones and lacks some. Counted here are tens of thousands of clones, about four fifths occurring once; the ten biggest clones make up 25% to 30%. The sample comprised peripheral blood. These TCRs come from a woman aged 80 or older with active or convalescent COVID-19.

Concerning this clone: The sample contains more than one DNA sequence encoding this CDR3. The chain recombines TRBV7-9 with TRBJ1-2; possible D gene TRBD1, 6 bases. Between the trimmed V and J ends, which lost 5 bases and 3 bases, there was a span of 10 bases. The germline V gene has CDR1 SEHNR and CDR2 FQNEAQ (reference sequence). The CDR3 covers 13 residues. The CDR3 region has the DNA TGTGCCAGCAGCCCTGGGGGCTACTATGGCTACACCTTC. It codes for CASSPGGYYGYTF. The variable domain in full, with the rest retrieved from reference TRBV7-9 and TRBJ1-2, is DTGVSQNPRHKITKRGQNVTFRCDPISEHNRLYWYRQTLGQGPEFLTYFQNEAQLEKSRLLSDRFSAERPKGSFSTLEIQRTEQGDSAMYLCASSPGGYYGYTFGSGTRLTVV.

The chain joins TRBV15 to TRBJ1-1; maybe TRBD1 (6 bases). The germline V gene has CDR1 LNHNV and CDR2 YYDKDF (reference sequence). CDR3 length: 14 amino acids. V gave up 0 bases and J gave up 5 bases, with 10 bases separating them. The CDR3 DNA reads TGTGCCACCAGCAGAGATTTGAGGGGGACTGAAGCTTTCTTT. Residues: CATSRDLRGTEAFF. Filled out from reference TRBV15 and TRBJ1-1, the complete variable domain reads DAMVIQNPRYQVTQFGKPVTLSCSQTLNHNVMYWYQQKSSQAPKLLFHYYDKDFNNEADTPDNFQSRRPNTSFCFLDIRSPGLGDTAMYLCATSRDLRGTEAFFGQGTRLTVV.

This rearrangement joins TRBV6-5 to TRBJ1-1, with D possibly being TRBD1 (5 bases). The CDR3 sequence is 14 residues long. Germline CDR1 and CDR2: MNHEY and SVGAGI. With 2 bases removed from V and 2 bases from J, the gap between germline ends came to 9 bases. The CDR3 sequence: CASSYRQFNTEAFF. The CDR3 coding sequence is TGTGCCAGCAGTTACCGACAGTTCAACACTGAAGCTTTCTTT.

The chain uses TRBV7-2 and TRBJ2-7, with TRBD2 matching over 7 bases. This CDR3 is 15 amino acids long. The V and J ends lost 1 base and 5 bases, in that order; junction bases with no gene match: 8. CDR1 and CDR2 from the germline V gene are SGHTA and FQGNSA. CDR3 sequence: CASSLDRTRKHEQYF. DNA of the CDR3: TGTGCCAGCAGCTTAGACAGGACTAGGAAACACGAGCAGTACTTC.

The CDR3: CASSMRSGGNSYEQYF. CDR3 coding DNA: TGTGCCAGTAGTATGCGGTCGGGAGGGAACTCCTACGAGCAGTACTTC. V gene TRBV19 combines with J gene TRBJ2-7; 8 nucleotides line up with TRBD2. Trimming at V came to 3 bases and at J to 0 bases, leaving 7 bases not matched to a gene. CDR1 is LNHDA and CDR2 is SQIVND in the germline V gene (reference sequence). CDR3 size: 16 residues.

The rearrangement uses TRBV7-2 and TRBJ2-1; 14 bases fit TRBD2. Germline V gene data show CDR1 as SGHTA and CDR2 as FQGNSA. CDR3 length: 18 residues. Trimming removed 5 bases from V and 0 bases from J; junction bases left unmatched: 6. Written as DNA, the CDR3 is TGTGCCAGCAGCCGTCGGACTAGCGGGGGGACCTCCTACAATGAGCAGTTCTTC. Translated: CASSRRTSGGTSYNEQFF.

The CDR3 DNA sequence: TGTGCCAGCAGCCCCAACGACGGACAGGGGTCAGATACGCAGTATTTT. Residues: CASSPNDGQGSDTQYF. V usage is TRBV3-1 (or the pseudogene TRBV3-2) and J usage is TRBJ2-3; 9 bases are shared with TRBD1. This CDR3 is built from 16 residues. Germline assignment: CDR1 LGHDT and CDR2 YNNKEL (reference sequence). Germline trimming cut 4 bases from V and 4 bases from J; bases unmatched to any gene: 9.

The chain's CDR3 is CASSSAGANVLTF. CDR3 sequence (DNA): TGTGCCAGCAGTTCTGCTGGGGCCAACGTCCTGACTTTC. The genes are TRBV12-3 or TRBV12-4 and TRBJ2-6; the D is unclear. Trimming left V 4 bases short and J 2 bases short, with 3 bases between. CDR3 length: 13 amino acids.

The rearrangement links TRBV6-5 to TRBJ2-7, with 7 bases identical to TRBD1. There are 14 residues in the CDR3. Per the germline V gene, CDR1 is MNHEY and CDR2 is SVGAGI. V dropped 5 bases and J dropped 5; count of bases not matched to a gene: 9. In DNA, the CDR3 is TGTGCCAGCAGTCAGACCGGGACAGTTGACGAGCAGTACTTC. Encoded protein: CASSQTGTVDEQYF.

This chain connects TRBV6-5 to TRBJ2-7, with D perhaps matching TRBD2 (6 bases). The CDR3 is 13 residues long. The germline CDR1 and CDR2 sequences are MNHEY and SVGAGI. Trimming cost V 7 bases and J 1 base, with 11 bases left between them. CDR3: CASTKGRSYEQYF. The DNA for the CDR3 is TGTGCCAGCACTAAAGGGAGGTCCTACGAGCAGTACTTC.

The chain employs TRBV5-6 and TRBJ1-1, with D uncertain. Trimming pared 6 bases from V and 5 bases from J, leaving 17 bases between. The CDR3 runs to 14 residues. Germline CDR1 and CDR2: SGHDT and YYEEEE. The CDR3 sequence: CASNLLSSETEAFF. DNA for the CDR3: TGTGCCAGCAACCTATTATCAAGCGAGACTGAAGCTTTCTTT.

The CDR3 is CASSTDSNEQFF. In DNA form, the CDR3 reads TGTGCCAGCAGTACTGATAGCAACGAGCAGTTCTTC. This chain joins TRBV6-1 and TRBJ2-1; no clear D gene. Germline V gene data show CDR1 as MNHNS and CDR2 as SASEGT. This CDR3 has 12 residues. Trimming took off 5 bases at V and 10 bases at J, with 12 bases between the two ends.

This clone was found once. The chain carries TRBV4-3 and TRBJ1-3; D possibly corresponds to TRBD1 (6 bases). V dropped 0 bases and J dropped 5 bases, with 8 bases sitting between them. The CDR3 spans 14 residues. Per the germline V gene, CDR1 is LGHNA and CDR2 is YSLEER. The CDR3 loop is CASSQEGQRNTIYF. The CDR3, as DNA: TGCGCCAGCAGCCAAGAGGGACAAAGAAACACCATATATTTT.

The V and J genes are TRBV28 and TRBJ1-5; D gene ambiguous. V was cut by 3 bases and J by 3 bases, with 21 bases left in between. The germline V gene encodes CDR1 MDHEN and CDR2 SYDVKM. The CDR3 sequence is 18 residues long. The CDR3 region is CASSFGRVRGLTNQPQHF. Here the CDR3 DNA reads TGTGCCAGCAGTTTCGGTCGAGTGAGAGGGCTTACCAATCAGCCCCAGCATTTT.

The chain recombines TRBV10-3 with TRBJ2-3, with D uncertain. CDR1 is ENHRY and CDR2 is SYGVKD in the germline V gene. This CDR3 comprises 12 residues. Trimming shortened V by 6 bases and J by 2 bases, and 6 bases separated the two germline ends. The CDR3 DNA reads as TGTGCCATCAGCTTAGACACAGATACGCAGTATTTT. It specifies CAISLDTDTQYF.

The rearrangement links TRBV10-3 to TRBJ1-6; D not certain. Trimming cost V 4 bases and J 8 bases, with 12 bases left between them. This CDR3 comprises 14 residues. The germline V gene has CDR1 ENHRY and CDR2 SYGVKD. CDR3 in DNA: TGTGCCATCAGTGGTGGGGAGGGAGATTCACCCCTCCACTTT. It encodes CAISGGEGDSPLHF.

The rearrangement uses TRBV7-2 and TRBJ1-1, with 7 nucleotides matching TRBD1. This CDR3 has 15 residues. Trimming cost V 5 bases and J 0 bases; bases outside gene matches: 6. Germline V gene lookup returns CDR1 SGHTA and CDR2 FQGNSA. The CDR3 DNA reads as TGTGCCAGCAGCAAAAGGGACAGCCTGAACACTGAAGCTTTCTTT. Amino acid sequence: CASSKRDSLNTEAFF.

The rearrangement uses TRBV30 and TRBJ2-7; 10 bases are shared with TRBD1. The germline V gene has CDR1 GTSNPN and CDR2 SVGIG (reference sequence). The CDR3 runs to 14 residues. Unmatched junction bases numbered 10, after V lost 5 bases and J lost 6 bases. In DNA, the CDR3 is TGTGCCTGGGGGACAGGGGAGGTGCGGGCCGAGCAGTACTTC. Its translation: CAWGTGEVRAEQYF.